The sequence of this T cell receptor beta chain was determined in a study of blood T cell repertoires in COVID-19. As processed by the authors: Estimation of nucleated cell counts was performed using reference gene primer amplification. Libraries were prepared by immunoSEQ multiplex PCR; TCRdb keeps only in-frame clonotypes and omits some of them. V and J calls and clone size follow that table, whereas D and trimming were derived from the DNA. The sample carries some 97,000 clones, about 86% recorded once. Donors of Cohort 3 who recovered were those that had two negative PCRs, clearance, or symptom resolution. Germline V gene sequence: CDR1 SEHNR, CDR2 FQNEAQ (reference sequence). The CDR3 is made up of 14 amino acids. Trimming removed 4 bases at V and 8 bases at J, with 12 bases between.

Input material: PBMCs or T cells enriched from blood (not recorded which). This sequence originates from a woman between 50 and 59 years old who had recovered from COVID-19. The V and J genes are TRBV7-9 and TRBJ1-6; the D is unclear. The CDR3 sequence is CASSSRTGYSPLHF. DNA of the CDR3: TGTGCCAGCAGCTCTCGGACTGGCTATTCACCCCTCCACTTT. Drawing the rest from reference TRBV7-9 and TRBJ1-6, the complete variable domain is DTGVSQNPRHKITKRGQNVTFRCDPISEHNRLYWYRQTLGQGPEFLTYFQNEAQLEKSRLLSDRFSAERPKGSFSTLEIQRTEQGDSAMYLCASSSRTGYSPLHFGNGTRLTVT.